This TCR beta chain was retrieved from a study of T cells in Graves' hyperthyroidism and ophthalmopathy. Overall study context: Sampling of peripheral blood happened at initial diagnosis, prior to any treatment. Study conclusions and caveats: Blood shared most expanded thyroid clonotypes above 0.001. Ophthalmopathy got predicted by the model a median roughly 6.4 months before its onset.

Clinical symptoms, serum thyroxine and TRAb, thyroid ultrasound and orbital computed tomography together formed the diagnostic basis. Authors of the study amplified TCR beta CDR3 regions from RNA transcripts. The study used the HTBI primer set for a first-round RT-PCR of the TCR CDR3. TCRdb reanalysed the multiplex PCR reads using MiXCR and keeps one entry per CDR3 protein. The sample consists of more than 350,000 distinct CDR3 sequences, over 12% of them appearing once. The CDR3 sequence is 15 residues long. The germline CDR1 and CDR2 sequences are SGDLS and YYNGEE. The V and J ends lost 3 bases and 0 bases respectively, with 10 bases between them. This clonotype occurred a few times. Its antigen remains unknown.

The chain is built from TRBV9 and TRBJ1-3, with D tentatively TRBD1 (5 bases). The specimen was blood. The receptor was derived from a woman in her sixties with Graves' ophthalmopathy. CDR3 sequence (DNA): TGTGCCAGCAGCGACCAGGGAAACTCTGGAAACACCATATATTTT. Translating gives CASSDQGNSGNTIYF.